Listed below are T cell receptor beta chains from one sample, sequenced in a study of OX40 agonist ivuxolimab in advanced cancers. Measured with immunoSEQ multiplex PCR; TCRdb has only the in-frame clones, and not every one. Seen here are roughly 56,000 clones, 86% observed once, and the top ten hold about 0.95%. The sequencing here drew on CD4+ or CD8+ T cells sorted from blood, taken in a trial of the OX40 agonist ivuxolimab. Source of these receptors: an adult with an advanced solid tumor such as melanoma, head and neck, liver or kidney cancer. CDR3s include the opening cysteine and the closing phenylalanine or tryptophan. The D gene is left open where the match is weak. Size is stated for part of the rows, as once, few or many counts, or as a class when the clone is expanded.

J gene	D gene	V gene	clone size	CDR3 protein	CDR3 DNA
TRBJ2-5	TRBD1	TRBV18	.	CASSPRGGRETQYF	TGTGCCAGCTCACCGAGAGGGGGCCGCGAGACCCAGTACTTC
TRBJ2-5	.	TRBV6-5	.	CASSSFSAQETQYF	TGTGCCAGCAGTTCCTTTAGCGCCCAAGAGACCCAGTACTTC
TRBJ1-3	TRBD1	TRBV9	.	CASSVGQGITGNTIYF	TGTGCCAGCAGCGTAGGACAGGGTATCACTGGAAACACCATATATTTT
TRBJ1-5	.	TRBV6-1	.	CASSQRGELNQPQHF	TGTGCCAGCAGTCAAAGAGGGGAACTCAATCAGCCCCAGCATTTT
TRBJ2-3	TRBD2	TRBV7-6	.	CARPGVDVAWEGTDSSTDTQYF	TGTGCCAGACCCGGTGTGGATGTAGCGTGGGAGGGAACAGACTCTAGCACAGATACGCAGTATTTT
TRBJ2-5	.	TRBV30	.	CAWSVTGIPKETQYF	TGTGCCTGGAGTGTGACCGGGATTCCAAAAGAGACCCAGTACTTC
TRBJ2-5	.	TRBV18	.	CASSPPFLETQYF	TGTGCCAGCTCACCACCATTTTTAGAGACCCAGTACTTC
TRBJ2-1	TRBD1	TRBV7-2	few	CASSDGTVNREQFF	TGTGCCAGCAGCGACGGGACAGTTAATCGGGAGCAGTTCTTC
TRBJ2-3	TRBD2	TRBV10-3	.	CAIKTSGGSTDTQYF	TGTGCCATAAAGACTAGCGGGGGTAGCACAGATACGCAGTATTTT
TRBJ2-2	TRBD2	TRBV4-2	.	CASSQGTSGVSTGELFF	TGTGCCAGCAGCCAAGGAACTAGCGGGGTTTCCACCGGGGAGCTGTTTTTT
TRBJ1-5	.	TRBV19	.	CASSISGQPQHF	TGTGCCAGTAGTATATCGGGTCAGCCCCAGCATTTT
TRBJ2-2	TRBD2	TRBV7-2	.	CASSPGTSGGTGELFF	TGTGCCAGCAGCCCCGGGACTAGCGGGGGTACCGGGGAGCTGTTTTTT
TRBJ2-1	TRBD2	TRBV9	.	CASSPRLAGSSYNEQFF	TGTGCCAGCAGCCCTAGACTAGCGGGGAGCTCCTACAATGAGCAGTTCTTC
TRBJ2-7	TRBD1	TRBV6-5	.	CASRGADRGYEQYF	TGTGCCAGCAGGGGGGCGGACAGGGGATACGAGCAGTACTTC
TRBJ2-1	.	TRBV9	.	CASAGTSYNEQFF	TGTGCCAGCGCCGGAACATCCTACAATGAGCAGTTCTTC
TRBJ2-7	.	TRBV30	.	CAWGGEGHGTYEQYF	TGTGCCTGGGGGGGTGAGGGACATGGTACCTACGAGCAGTACTTC
TRBJ2-7	TRBD2	TRBV6-5	.	CASSVSGGAREQYF	TGTGCCAGCAGTGTTAGCGGGGGCGCCCGGGAGCAGTACTTC
TRBJ1-2	.	TRBV28	.	CASSFVSSYGYTF	TGTGCCAGCAGTTTCGTCAGCTCTTATGGCTACACCTTC
TRBJ2-5	.	TRBV7-2	.	CASSRQGGETQYF	TGTGCCAGCAGCCGACAGGGAGGAGAGACCCAGTACTTC
TRBJ1-2	TRBD1	TRBV18	.	CASSTTGTSNYGYTF	TGTGCCAGCTCCACGACAGGGACCTCTAACTATGGCTACACCTTC
TRBJ1-2	.	TRBV4-2	.	CASTPGIGPSNYGYTF	TGTGCCAGCACCCCGGGGATCGGACCGTCCAACTATGGCTACACCTTC
TRBJ1-1	.	TRBV10-3	.	CAISESYGYEAFF	TGTGCCATCAGTGAGTCCTACGGGTATGAAGCTTTCTTT
TRBJ1-1	TRBD1	TRBV19	.	CASSLGTGGTVGTEAFF	TGTGCCAGTTCCCTAGGGACAGGGGGAACGGTGGGCACTGAAGCTTTCTTT
TRBJ1-2	.	TRBV30	.	CAWSFGPGFGYTF	TGTGCCTGGAGTTTTGGACCAGGCTTTGGCTACACCTTC
TRBJ1-2	.	TRBV5-6	.	CASSLRGGPYGYTF	TGTGCCAGCAGCTTGAGGGGCGGCCCCTATGGCTACACCTTC
TRBJ1-5	TRBD1	TRBV7-8	.	CASSQTGSNQPQHF	TGTGCCAGCAGTCAGACAGGGAGCAATCAGCCCCAGCATTTT
TRBJ2-5	TRBD2	TRBV7-2	.	CASSFSGRASETQYF	TGTGCCAGCAGCTTTAGCGGGAGGGCCTCGGAGACCCAGTACTTC
TRBJ2-1	TRBD2	TRBV6-6	.	CASSRGTSVALDEQFF	TGTGCCAGCAGTCGCGGGACTAGCGTCGCCCTCGATGAGCAGTTCTTC
TRBJ2-1	TRBD2	TRBV7-6	.	CASSLSPSGSLDEQFF	TGTGCCAGCAGCTTATCTCCTAGCGGGAGCTTGGATGAGCAGTTCTTC
TRBJ2-3	TRBD1	TRBV27	once	CASSLNRGSTDTQYF	TGTGCCAGCTCCTTGAACAGGGGAAGCACAGATACGCAGTATTTT
TRBJ1-2	.	TRBV4-1	.	CASSQGRDTFYGYTF	TGCGCCAGCAGCCAAGGCCGGGACACGTTCTATGGCTACACCTTC
TRBJ2-7	TRBD1	TRBV7-8	few	CASSLDRVSNEQYF	TGTGCCAGCAGCCTGGACAGGGTGAGCAACGAGCAGTACTTC
TRBJ2-5	.	TRBV29-1	.	CSVDGIQGRGQETQYF	TGCAGCGTTGATGGTATTCAGGGGAGAGGGCAAGAGACCCAGTACTTC
TRBJ2-2	.	TRBV10-1	.	CASSESWTTNTGELFF	TGCGCCAGCAGTGAGTCCTGGACAACGAACACCGGGGAGCTGTTTTTT
TRBJ2-4	.	TRBV18	.	CASSLQGTGSRLNIQYF	TGTGCCAGCTCATTACAGGGTACGGGCTCGAGGTTAAACATTCAGTACTTC
TRBJ1-2	.	TRBV4-1	few	CASSLGYGYTF	TGCGCCAGCAGCCTGGGCTATGGCTACACCTTC
TRBJ2-5	TRBD1	TRBV11-3	.	CASSLGQGVQETQYF	TGTGCCAGCAGCTTAGGTCAGGGGGTGCAAGAGACCCAGTACTTC
TRBJ2-7	TRBD2	TRBV6-5	.	CASSISGGGYEQYF	TGTGCCAGCAGTATATCCGGGGGGGGCTACGAGCAGTACTTC
TRBJ2-6	.	TRBV6-5	.	CASRTTAKEANVLTF	TGTGCCAGCAGAACCACAGCGAAGGAGGCCAACGTCCTGACTTTC
TRBJ2-2	.	TRBV19	once	CASSISHTGELFF	TGTGCCAGTAGTATATCTCACACCGGGGAGCTGTTTTTT
TRBJ2-3	.	TRBV7-9	.	CASSLQLTTDTQYF	TGTGCCAGCAGCTTACAACTAACCACAGATACGCAGTATTTT
TRBJ1-2	.	TRBV29-1	.	CSVEDRGRVRYGYTF	TGCAGCGTTGAAGATCGGGGCAGGGTTAGGTATGGCTACACCTTC
TRBJ2-2	.	TRBV13	.	CASSSLRRGELFF	TGTGCCAGCAGCTCCCTGCGGAGAGGGGAGCTGTTTTTT
TRBJ2-5	TRBD2	TRBV6-1	.	CASREGRLAGDMGLETQYF	TGTGCCAGCAGAGAAGGGCGACTAGCGGGGGACATGGGGTTAGAGACCCAGTACTTC